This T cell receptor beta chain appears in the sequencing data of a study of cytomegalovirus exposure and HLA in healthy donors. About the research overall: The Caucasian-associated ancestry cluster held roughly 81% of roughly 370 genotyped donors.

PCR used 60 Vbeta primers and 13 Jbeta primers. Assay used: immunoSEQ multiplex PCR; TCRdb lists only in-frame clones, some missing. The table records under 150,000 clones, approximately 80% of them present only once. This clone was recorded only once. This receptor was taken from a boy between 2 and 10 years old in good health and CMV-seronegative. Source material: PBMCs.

The CDR3 loop reads CASSFPTGGGYTF. The DNA of the CDR3 is TGTGCCAGCAGTTTCCCTACGGGGGGCGGCTACACCTTC. The rearrangement joins TRBV28 to TRBJ1-2, with a possible D match to TRBD1 (6 bases). This CDR3 region has 13 residues. Germline CDR1 MDHEN, CDR2 SYDVKM. Between the trimmed V and J ends, which lost 3 bases and 8 bases, there was a span of 13 bases.